Included here is one T cell receptor beta chain sequence, with context. Its antigen is not yet known. No base quality values were provided; no much bigger clone lies one nucleotide off. Trimming leaves V shorter by 9 bases and J shorter by 8 bases, with the junction holding 5 bases beyond the gene matches. Looking up the germline V gene yields CDR1 SNHLY and CDR2 FYNNEI. CDR3 length: 11 amino acids, cysteine to phenylalanine. The CDR3 DNA has 33 bases and is translated from base 1. The data stem from a study of glioma-infiltrating T cells after dendritic cell vaccination (dated by TCRdb to 2016 to 2017). Concerning the study at large: Of the approximately 15 glioblastoma patients in the cohort, all drawn from Phase I and II dendritic cell vaccination trials, 9 were newly diagnosed and 6 had recurrent disease. Tumor-infiltrating lymphocyte content was quantified and tumor and blood repertoires were compared in dendritic cell-vaccinated glioblastoma patients by deep sequencing of TCR beta CDR3 regions. Each patient was given three intradermal dendritic cell vaccine injections, spaced two weeks apart, in the arm below the axilla. The vaccine consisted of monocyte-derived dendritic cells cultured less than 9 days with IL-4 and GM-CSF, then pulsed overnight with autologous tumor lysate. Survival after dendritic cell vaccination was correlated with TCR sequencing metrics such as TIL content and the overlap between tumor and blood repertoires. Patients received autologous tumor lysate-pulsed dendritic cell vaccination between about 2002 and 2013. Study-level results and caveats: After dendritic cell vaccination, a higher estimated pretreatment TIL content predicted longer time to progression and overall survival. The TCR overlap response model with three groups was called speculative and said to need prospective validation. No direct relationship between TCR clonality and survival was found, suggesting that a diverse polyclonal response may matter. The cohort was small and heterogeneous, only a few patients had full blood and tumor sets, and even fewer had initial-recurrent tumor pairs.

TCRB CDR3 regions were amplified from approximately 2 ug genomic DNA, or all available DNA if less, using the immunoSEQ assay. For multiplex PCR, 60 forward primers for TCR V beta segments and 13 reverse primers for J beta segments were used. To estimate reads per starting template, synthetic control templates were spiked into each sample at limiting dilution. The Illumina HiSeq System generated 87 bp sequencing reads. The paper's data handling went like this. To remove PCR and sequencing errors, closely related sequences were merged with a nearest neighbor algorithm. TCR overlap was measured as the percentage of unique tumor TCR beta sequences also present in the same patient's peripheral blood. This immuneACCESS table, as held by TCRdb, lists in-frame sequences with V and J called but not all clones. Of the missing ones, under half trace to an unresolved V gene in checked studies; the others have no known cause. The V and J calls and clone size were taken over from that table, and D and trimming were inferred from the DNA. The sample data list more than 95,000 clones, and about 90% of these were observed just once. The top ten constitute 2.5% to 3.5% of the sample.

Interpreted using the paper, the time point label stands for: after dendritic cell vaccination, including at tumor progression/relapse. Patients were selected on the basis of adequate residual fresh-frozen tumor tissue and more than two years of available survival data. Although molecular status otherwise differed among the glioblastoma patients, no patient had an isocitrate dehydrogenase mutation. PBMC were collected before vaccination, two weeks after the third vaccination, and at tumor progression when it occurred. The Qiagen DNeasy Blood extraction Kit was used to extract genomic DNA. This chain joins TRBV2 to TRBJ1-2; 8 bases in the middle match TRBD1. The receptor was isolated from a human donor with glioblastoma. Sequences were derived from blood, sampled after dendritic cell vaccination. At the DNA level, the sequence is TGTGCCAGGACAGGGGATGGGGGCTACACCTTC. It is translated as CARTGDGGYTF.